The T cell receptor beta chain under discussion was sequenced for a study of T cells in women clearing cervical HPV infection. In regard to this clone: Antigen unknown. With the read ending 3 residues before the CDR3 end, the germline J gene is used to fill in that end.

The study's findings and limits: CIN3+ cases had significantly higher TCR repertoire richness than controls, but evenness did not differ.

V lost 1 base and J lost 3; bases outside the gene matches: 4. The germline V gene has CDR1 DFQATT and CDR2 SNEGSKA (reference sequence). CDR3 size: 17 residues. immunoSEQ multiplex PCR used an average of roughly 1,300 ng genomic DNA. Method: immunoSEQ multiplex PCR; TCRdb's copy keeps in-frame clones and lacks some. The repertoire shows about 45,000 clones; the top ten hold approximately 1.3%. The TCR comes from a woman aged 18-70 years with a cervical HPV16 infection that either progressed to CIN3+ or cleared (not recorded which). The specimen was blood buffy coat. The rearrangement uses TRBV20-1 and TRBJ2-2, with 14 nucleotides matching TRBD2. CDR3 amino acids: CSARARTSGRYTGELFF. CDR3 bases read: TGCAGTGCTAGAGCCCGGACTAGCGGGAGGTACACCGGGGAG.